One sample yielded the 29 T cell receptor beta chains listed below, sequenced in a study of blood T cells in healthy people across ages. The authors ran a second PCR of roughly 6 to 12 cycles using a sample-barcoded 5' primer and a J-beta primer mix. TCRdb re-called the 5' RACE reads through MiXCR, storing one row per CDR3 protein. The sample holds about 510,000 distinct CDR3 sequences; around a quarter are singletons and the top ten take approximately 3.5%. The same specimen was also included in a second study, on T cells of mothers and their children.

Sequencing used blood. Source of these receptors: a boy aged 2 to 9 in good health.

Concerning this clonotype itself: Germline and junction disagree at one end, which may indicate a read error. The V call is TRBV5-1, the J call TRBJ2-3, with 8 positions matching TRBD1. Germline lookup yields CDR1 SGHRS and CDR2 YFSETQ. There are 17 residues in the CDR3. The CDR3 region has the DNA TGCGCCAGCAGCCTAAAAACCGGGACAGGCCACACAGATACGCAGTGTTTT. Its protein product is CASSLKTGTGHTDTQCF. The full variable domain, in which reference TRBV5-1 and TRBJ2-3 provide the parts outside the CDR3, is KAGVTQTPRYLIKTRGQQVTLSCSPISGHRSVSWYQQTPGQGLQFLFEYFSETQRNKGNFPGRFSGRQFSNSRSEMNVSTLELGDSALYLCASSLKTGTGHTDTQCFGPGTRLTVL.

V and J are TRBV20-1 and TRBJ1-4, with 7 bases lining up with TRBD1. V dropped 6 bases and J dropped 11; count of bases not matched to a gene: 6. Germline V lookup: CDR1 DFQATT, CDR2 SNEGSKA (reference sequence). This CDR3 is built from 11 residues. This chain's CDR3 is CSAGDRDKLFF. CDR3 DNA sequence: TGCAGTGCGGGAGACAGGGATAAACTGTTTTTT.

This clonotype occurred a few times. CDR3 DNA: TGCGCCAGCAGCCAAGATCTCAGCGGAGCGGGAGATACGCAGTATTTT. Protein: CASSQDLSGAGDTQYF. The gene calls are TRBV4-3 and TRBJ2-3; D possibly corresponds to TRBD2 (6 bases). The CDR3 consists of 16 residues. The germline CDR1 and CDR2 sequences are LGHNA and YSLEER. The ends were cut back, 0 bases at V and 5 bases at J, with 15 bases in the middle.

The chain recombines TRBV9 with TRBJ2-5; 7 positions match TRBD1. The end of the DNA fits TRBJ2-7 better, so the J call may be wrong. The CDR3 runs 13 residues. CDR1 SGDLS and CDR2 YYNGEE come from the germline V gene. The CDR3 spells CASSPHRGYEQYF. CDR3 coding DNA: TGTGCCAGCAGCCCACACAGGGGCTACGAGCAGTACTTC.

In its sample, this clonotype was seen a few times. This rearrangement joins TRBV5-1 to TRBJ1-3, with D perhaps TRBD1 (5 bases). V was trimmed by 4 bases and J by 4 bases, leaving 12 bases between them. Per germline, CDR1 SGHRS and CDR2 YFSETQ. The CDR3 loop spans 14 amino acids. In DNA, the CDR3 is TGCGCCAGCAGCGCCGGGACGATGGGAAACACCATATATTTT. Its translation is CASSAGTMGNTIYF.

Regarding this clonotype: At one end the junction does not follow the germline gene, possibly because of a read error. V usage is TRBV6-6 and J usage is TRBJ2-7; 10 nucleotides line up with TRBD2. The J call may be in error: the DNA end matches TRBJ2-1 better. The germline CDR1 and CDR2 sequences are MNHNY and SVGAGI (reference sequence). The CDR3 loop spans 15 amino acids. The CDR3 region has the DNA TGTGCCATCAGTGTCAGCGGGGGGGCGGACAATGAGCAGTTCTTC. Its protein product is CAISVSGGADNEQFF.

The chain combines TRBV6-2 or TRBV6-3 with TRBJ2-1; D might be TRBD2 (6 bases). The CDR3 contains 15 residues. Trimming removed 4 bases at V and 3 bases at J, with 13 bases between. From germline, CDR1 is MNHEY and CDR2 SVGEGT. CDR3 nucleotides: TGTGCCAGCAGTTCTGAGGGAGGTGGCTACAATGAGCAGTTCTTC. This sequence encodes CASSSEGGGYNEQFF.

This rearrangement joins TRBV12-3 or TRBV12-4 to TRBJ1-3, with D unclear. The CDR3 totals 16 residues. V lost 2 bases and J 0 bases, leaving 11 bases between the germline ends. Here the CDR3 DNA reads TGTGCCAGCAGTTTATTGCCCGGGGTCTCTGGAAACACCATATATTTT. It encodes CASSLLPGVSGNTIYF.

The chain recombines TRBV25-1 with TRBJ2-2; 7 positions agree with TRBD2. V dropped 1 base and J dropped 1; count of bases not matched to a gene: 6. Germline CDR1 MGHDK, CDR2 SYGVNS. The CDR3 is 17 amino acids. This CDR3 reads CASSESEGRVNTGELFF. The CDR3 nucleotides read TGTGCCAGCAGTGAATCTGAAGGGAGGGTGAACACCGGGGAGCTGTTTTTT.

The chain has TRBV13 and TRBJ2-1; possibly TRBD2 for D (6 bases). CDR1 and CDR2 from the germline V gene are PRHDT and FYEKMQ (reference sequence). This CDR3 spans 15 amino acids. Trimming took 5 bases from V and 0 from J, leaving 11 bases between them. In nucleotides, the CDR3 is TGTGCCAGCAGCACGCGGGGTGACTCCTACAATGAGCAGTTCTTC. Encoded protein: CASSTRGDSYNEQFF.

The chain links TRBV7-6 to TRBJ2-1, with a possible D match to TRBD2 (5 bases). CDR3 length: 17 amino acids. Germline V gene sequence: CDR1 SGHVS, CDR2 FNYEAQ. The germline V and J ends were trimmed by 4 bases and 0 bases, with 16 bases remaining between them. Written as DNA, the CDR3 is TGTGCCAGCAGCTCCCTAGGGAGACTCGGCTCCTACAATGAGCAGTTCTTC. Residues: CASSSLGRLGSYNEQFF.

This clonotype was seen a few times. The chain carries TRBV7-2 and TRBJ2-2, with D maybe TRBD2 (7 bases). Germline CDR1 SGHTA, CDR2 FQGNSA. V lost 7 bases to trimming and J lost 4 bases, with 16 bases between them. This CDR3 is built from 15 residues. The CDR3, as DNA: TGTGCCAGCACCACTACCGGGGGGCGCACCGGGGAGCTGTTTTTT. This sequence encodes CASTTTGGRTGELFF.

There are a few counts of this clonotype. The CDR3 spells CASGQDAKGGYTF. The CDR3 nucleotides read TGTGCCAGCGGACAGGACGCTAAAGGGGGCTACACCTTC. The chain is built from TRBV6-5 and TRBJ1-2; 7 bases match TRBD1. Germline V gene sequence: CDR1 MNHEY, CDR2 SVGAGI. The CDR3 spans 13 residues. V shed 8 bases, J shed 8 bases, and the junction held 11 bases outside the gene matches.

The chain employs TRBV6-1 and TRBJ2-7; 7 nucleotides match TRBD1. The ends lost 3 bases at V and 3 bases at J; junction bases unmatched: 5. From germline, CDR1 is MNHNS and CDR2 SASEGT. The CDR3 spans 14 residues. The CDR3 region is CASSETTGSYEQYF. CDR3 bases: TGTGCCAGCAGTGAGACGACAGGGAGCTACGAGCAGTACTTC.

This clonotype was detected only a few times. The gene calls are TRBV20-1 and TRBJ2-5, with 10 bases fitting TRBD2. V trimming: 1 base; J trimming: 5 bases; junction bases outside the gene matches: 10. The CDR3 consists of 16 residues. Germline V gene sequence: CDR1 DFQATT, CDR2 SNEGSKA (reference sequence). In DNA, the CDR3 is TGCAGTGCTAGAGTACTAGCGGGAAAGCAAGGGGAGACCCAGTACTTC. Translated, it gives CSARVLAGKQGETQYF.

The rearrangement uses TRBV5-1 and TRBJ2-5, with 7 bases lining up with TRBD2. V lost 3 bases, J lost 1 base, and 3 bases stayed unmatched. The germline gives CDR1 SGHRS, CDR2 YFSETQ. This CDR3 has 14 residues. The CDR3 here is CASSSAGTQETQYF. CDR3 nucleotide sequence: TGCGCCAGCAGCTCAGCGGGGACCCAAGAGACCCAGTACTTC. Looking up the rest from reference TRBV5-1 and TRBJ2-5 gives the full variable domain: KAGVTQTPRYLIKTRGQQVTLSCSPISGHRSVSWYQQTPGQGLQFLFEYFSETQRNKGNFPGRFSGRQFSNSRSEMNVSTLELGDSALYLCASSSAGTQETQYFGPGTRLLVL.

This sequence joins TRBV28 and TRBJ2-5; the D gene is possibly TRBD1 (6 bases). The germline CDR1 and CDR2 sequences are MDHEN and SYDVKM. The CDR3 extends over 12 amino acids. Trimming pared 6 bases from V and 2 bases from J, leaving 7 bases between. The DNA for the CDR3 is TGTGCCAGCAGGACAGGTCAAGAGACCCAGTACTTC. Protein sequence: CASRTGQETQYF.

This clonotype was picked up one time. This rearrangement joins TRBV7-2 to TRBJ2-1, with TRBD2 matching over 7 bases. The germline V gene encodes CDR1 SGHTA and CDR2 FQGNSA. V dropped 2 bases and J dropped 7; count of bases not matched to a gene: 8. The CDR3 covers 15 residues. This CDR3 is CASSLRRGTPNEQFF. The DNA of the CDR3 is TGTGCCAGCAGCTTACGGCGGGGGACTCCTAATGAGCAGTTCTTC.

This rearrangement joins TRBV9 to TRBJ1-4, with unresolved D. Trimming stripped 7 bases from V and 0 bases from J, with 4 bases between. The germline gives CDR1 SGDLS, CDR2 YYNGEE. This CDR3 has 12 amino acids. The CDR3 spells CASGATNEKLFF. The CDR3 DNA sequence: TGTGCCAGCGGTGCAACTAATGAAAAACTGTTTTTT.

This chain's CDR3 is CASSQELRSEQYF. The CDR3, as DNA: TGTGCCAGCAGCCAAGAATTGAGGTCGGAGCAGTACTTC. The rearrangement uses TRBV14 and TRBJ2-7; D not resolved. The CDR3 contains 13 residues. CDR1 and CDR2 from the germline V gene are SGHDN and FVKESK. V lost 0 bases, J lost 7 bases, and 10 bases lay in between.

The chain couples TRBV5-1 to TRBJ2-1; 8 positions agree with TRBD1. V lost 4 bases and J lost 9; bases outside the gene matches: 12. The CDR3 sequence is 15 residues long. Germline CDR1 reads SGHRS; CDR2 reads YFSETQ. Here the CDR3 reads CASSRTGPRLGEQFF. The CDR3 bases are TGCGCCAGCAGCAGGACAGGGCCGAGGTTAGGTGAGCAGTTCTTC. The full variable domain, its missing parts supplied by reference TRBV5-1 and TRBJ2-1, is KAGVTQTPRYLIKTRGQQVTLSCSPISGHRSVSWYQQTPGQGLQFLFEYFSETQRNKGNFPGRFSGRQFSNSRSEMNVSTLELGDSALYLCASSRTGPRLGEQFFGPGTRLTVL.

There are a few counts of this clonotype. The genes are TRBV12-5 and TRBJ2-3; 9 nucleotides line up with TRBD1. V gave up 5 bases and J gave up 4 bases; unmatched junction bases: 4. CDR3 length: 14 residues. The V gene's germline CDR1 is LGHNT and CDR2 FRNRAP. CDR3 nucleotides: TGTGCTAGTGGTAAGGGACAGGGACCAGATACGCAGTATTTT. Translation gives CASGKGQGPDTQYF.

This clonotype has just a few counts. The rearrangement uses TRBV5-1 and TRBJ2-2; 12 bases are shared with TRBD1. J was trimmed by 3 bases and V by 4 bases; bases with no gene match: 4. This CDR3 is 16 amino acids long. Looked up from germline, CDR1 is SGHRS and CDR2 is YFSETQ. The CDR3 region is CASSPGTGGYTGELFF. The CDR3 region has the DNA TGCGCCAGCAGCCCGGGGACAGGGGGCTACACCGGGGAGCTGTTTTTT.

V gene TRBV2 combines with J gene TRBJ2-6; D is unresolved. With 7 bases removed from V and 3 bases from J, the gap between germline ends came to 13 bases. Germline V gene sequence: CDR1 SNHLY, CDR2 FYNNEI. This CDR3 contains 15 residues. DNA of the CDR3: TGTGCCAGCACCCGAGTTGTAGATGGGGCCAACGTCCTGACTTTC. Protein: CASTRVVDGANVLTF.

The V and J genes are TRBV6-6 and TRBJ1-2, with D hard to call. The germline V gene encodes CDR1 MNHNY and CDR2 SVGAGI (reference sequence). The CDR3 is made up of 14 amino acids. V lost 4 bases and J lost 0, with 9 bases in between. The CDR3 bases are TGTGCCAGCAGTTCCCAGCCCTCTAACTATGGCTACACCTTC. This sequence encodes CASSSQPSNYGYTF.

In this sample, this clonotype turned up many times. This chain uses TRBV5-1 with TRBJ2-7; D not certain. V was shortened by 4 bases and J by 2 bases, with 7 bases between the two germline ends. Per germline, CDR1 SGHRS and CDR2 YFSETQ. This CDR3 is 12 amino acids long. In DNA form, the CDR3 reads TGCGCCAGCAGCGCAGATACCTACGAGCAGTACTTC. Its translation: CASSADTYEQYF.

The chain has TRBV7-2 and TRBJ2-1; 10 nucleotides match TRBD2. Losses at the gene ends were 7 bases for V and 9 bases for J; bases not matched to a gene: 12. Germline CDR1 and CDR2: SGHTA and FQGNSA. The CDR3 length is 15 residues. This chain's CDR3 is CASKRTLAGFGEQFF. DNA for the CDR3: TGTGCCAGCAAGAGGACACTAGCGGGATTTGGTGAGCAGTTCTTC.

This clonotype has just a few counts. The J gene is TRBJ2-3, the V gene TRBV9, with 10 bases aligning to TRBD2. The germline CDR1 and CDR2 sequences are SGDLS and YYNGEE. Trimming cost V 3 bases and J 5 bases; bases outside gene matches: 9. There are 16 residues in the CDR3. The DNA for the CDR3 is TGTGCCAGCAGCGCCGGGAGCGGGGGGGGAGGAGATACGCAGTATTTT. Translating it yields CASSAGSGGGGDTQYF.

There are a few counts of this clonotype. This chain uses TRBV7-9 with TRBJ2-7; perhaps TRBD1 as D (6 bases). Germline loops: CDR1 SEHNR, CDR2 FQNEAQ (reference sequence). The CDR3 length is 15 residues. V was pared by 5 bases and J by 2 bases, with 16 bases between. The CDR3 DNA is TGTGCCAGCAGCCCTGATTTACAGGGTCCCTACGAGCAGTACTTC. Its protein is CASSPDLQGPYEQYF.